At least ten counts were recorded for the clone carrying this TCR beta chain. The observed sequence ends 3 residues before the CDR3 terminus, with the missing tail filled in from the germline J gene. TCRdb's copy holds only in-frame clones and misses some; the assay was immunoSEQ multiplex PCR. Listed for the sample are 44,000 or so clones, none seen a single time. The germline V gene encodes CDR1 SGHVS and CDR2 FQNEAQ. Trimming stripped 1 base from V and 0 bases from J, with 7 bases between. The CDR3 length is 15 residues. This record comes from a study of T cell clonality in common variable immunodeficiency.

The TCR comes from a person aged 18 to 75 in good health. V and J are TRBV7-8 and TRBJ1-3; D is unclear. Sample: peripheral blood mononuclear cells. Incomplete CDR3 DNA: TGTGCCAGCAGCTTAGATGGCAGCTCTGGAAACACC. Its translation: CASSLDGSSGNT. The full CDR3 is CASSLDGSSGNTIYF.